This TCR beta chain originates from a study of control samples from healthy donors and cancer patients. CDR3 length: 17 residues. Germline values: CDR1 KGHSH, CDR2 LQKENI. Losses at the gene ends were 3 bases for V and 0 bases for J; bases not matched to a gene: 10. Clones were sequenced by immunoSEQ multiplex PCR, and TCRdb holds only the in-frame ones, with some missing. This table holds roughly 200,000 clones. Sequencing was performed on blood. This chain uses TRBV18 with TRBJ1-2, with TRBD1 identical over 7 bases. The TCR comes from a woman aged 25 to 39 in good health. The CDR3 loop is CASSPLTGRESNYGYTF. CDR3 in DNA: TGTGCCAGCTCACCCCTGACAGGGAGAGAGTCTAACTATGGCTACACCTTC.